This note documents a single T cell receptor (beta chain) sequence. Antigen unknown. The CDR3 length is 15 residues. Trimming removed 2 bases from V and 7 bases from J; junction bases left unmatched: 7. Looked up from germline, CDR1 is MNHNS and CDR2 is SASEGT. This sample is part of a study of OX40 agonist ivuxolimab in advanced cancers. Study details: Patients were given ivuxolimab, an antibody that agonizes OX40 (CD134). Study results and limitations: The antigens recognized by the expanded peripheral T cells, that is their antigen specificity, were not determined.

Sequencing was performed with immunoSEQ multiplex PCR; in TCRdb, only in-frame clones are kept and a portion is missing. The sample carries about 89,000 clones, 70% to 90% recorded once. The sample was CD4+ or CD8+ T cells sorted from blood, taken in a trial of the OX40 agonist ivuxolimab. The chain is built from TRBV6-1 and TRBJ2-7; 11 positions match TRBD1. The sequence was collected from an adult with an advanced solid tumor such as melanoma, head and neck, liver or kidney cancer. This CDR3 reads CASSELGQGVGEQYF. The CDR3 DNA is TGTGCCAGCAGTGAACTGGGACAGGGGGTGGGAGAGCAGTACTTC.